The 32 T cell receptor beta chains below were found in one sample sequenced in a study of cytomegalovirus exposure and HLA in healthy donors. The study ran its PCR with 60 Vbeta and 13 Jbeta primers. The assay was immunoSEQ multiplex PCR, and TCRdb's table has in-frame clones only and misses some. The sample table includes around 110,000 clones. Source material: PBMCs. The receptors come from a man between 40 and 49 years old in good health and CMV-seropositive.

This sequence joins TRBV27 and TRBJ1-3, with no clear D. This CDR3 comprises 13 residues. V was pared by 8 bases and J by 4 bases, with 12 bases between. Germline loops: CDR1 MNHEY, CDR2 SMNVEV (reference sequence). In DNA, the CDR3 is TGTGCCAGCTCAAAGACTGGAGGAAACACCATATATTTT. Residues: CASSKTGGNTIYF.

J is TRBJ2-7 and V is TRBV27, with 8 bases matching TRBD1. This CDR3 contains 14 residues. The J segment lost 0 bases and the V segment lost 10 bases, leaving 8 bases of the junction unmatched. Germline V CDR1 and CDR2: MNHEY, SMNVEV (reference sequence). Here the CDR3 DNA reads TGTGCCACTTCGGGGACAGGCCTCTCCTACGAGCAGTACTTC. This translates into CATSGTGLSYEQYF.

The chain employs TRBV7-6 and TRBJ2-7; D is perhaps TRBD2 (6 bases). Germline assignment: CDR1 SGHVS and CDR2 FNYEAQ. This CDR3 is built from 15 residues. V was cut by 0 bases and J by 2 bases, with 11 bases left in between. CDR3 sequence: CASSLARDFTYEQYF. CDR3 nucleotides: TGTGCCAGCAGCTTAGCGAGGGACTTTACCTACGAGCAGTACTTC.

The rearrangement links TRBV5-4 to TRBJ1-1; D might be TRBD1 (6 bases). Germline V lookup: CDR1 SGHNT, CDR2 YYREEE (reference sequence). The V end was cut by 0 bases, the J end by 12 bases, with 15 bases between. This CDR3 is built from 13 residues. CDR3 coding DNA: TGTGCCAGCAGCTTGGAGAGCGGGGGGCAAACTTTCTTT. Amino acid sequence: CASSLESGGQTFF.

The chain carries TRBV28 and TRBJ1-4; 8 bases align to TRBD1. The V gene's germline CDR1 is MDHEN and CDR2 SYDVKM. There are 15 residues in the CDR3. The junction had 13 bases not matched to a gene; V was cut back by 6 bases and J by 10 bases. CDR3: CASRTHLGTGGKLFF. Here the CDR3 DNA reads TGTGCCAGCAGAACCCACCTCGGGACAGGCGGAAAACTGTTTTTT.

In the case of this clone: At one boundary the junction diverges from the germline segment, which might be a read error. The chain carries TRBV27 and TRBJ2-1; 7 nucleotides match TRBD2. Germline V lookup: CDR1 MNHEY, CDR2 SMNVEV (reference sequence). This CDR3 contains 15 residues. The CDR3 nucleotides are TGTGCCAGCAGTTTAACAGCGGGACTTCGCAATGAGCGGTTCTTC. Translated: CASSLTAGLRNERFF.

This chain joins TRBV6-6 and TRBJ1-2, with D possibly being TRBD1 (6 bases). Germline CDR1 MNHNY, CDR2 SVGAGI (reference sequence). This CDR3 has 14 residues. V lost 5 bases to trimming and J lost 7 bases, with 17 bases between them. The CDR3 loop reads CASSTNTGSGGYTF. The CDR3 DNA sequence: TGTGCCAGCAGTACAAACACAGGGTCGGGTGGCTACACCTTC.

The rearrangement links TRBV28 to TRBJ2-2; the D gene is possibly TRBD1 (5 bases). Per germline, CDR1 MDHEN and CDR2 SYDVKM. The CDR3 totals 16 residues. The V and J ends lost 4 bases and 1 base respectively, with 13 bases between them. The CDR3 region is CASSWLGALNTGELFF. CDR3 in DNA: TGTGCCAGCAGTTGGTTAGGGGCCCTGAACACCGGGGAGCTGTTTTTT.

V gene TRBV6-5 combines with J gene TRBJ2-7, with 10 bases lining up with TRBD1. V shed 7 bases, J shed 2 bases, and the junction held 5 bases outside the gene matches. The CDR3 extends over 14 amino acids. Germline-derived CDR1 and CDR2 are MNHEY and SVGAGI. The CDR3 here is CASKGQGGPYEQYF. CDR3 bases: TGTGCCAGCAAAGGACAGGGGGGCCCCTACGAGCAGTACTTC.

DNA for the CDR3: TGTGCCAGCAGTGGAAAACAGGGGTTCGCGGACGAGCAGTACTTC. This codes for CASSGKQGFADEQYF. This chain links TRBV27 with TRBJ2-7; 7 bases fit TRBD1. Germline V lookup: CDR1 MNHEY, CDR2 SMNVEV (reference sequence). V lost 5 bases, J lost 5 bases, and 12 bases stayed unmatched. The CDR3 is 15 amino acids.

This chain uses TRBV19 with TRBJ2-5; D is ambiguous. Germline V CDR1 and CDR2: LNHDA, SQIVND (reference sequence). CDR3 length: 13 amino acids. Trimming shortened V by 5 bases and J by 5 bases, and 12 bases separated the two germline ends. The CDR3, as DNA: TGTGCCAGTAGTCCCAATCAATTGGAGACCCAGTACTTC. This encodes CASSPNQLETQYF.

J is TRBJ2-7 and V is TRBV4-3; 7 nucleotides match TRBD1. V dropped 1 base and J dropped 3; count of bases not matched to a gene: 3. Germline CDR1 and CDR2: LGHNA and YSLEER. CDR3 length: 14 amino acids. Here the CDR3 DNA reads TGCGCCAGCAGCCAAGCAGGGGGTAGCTACGAGCAGTACTTC. Its translation: CASSQAGGSYEQYF.

J is TRBJ2-7 and V is TRBV6-5; 7 bases line up with TRBD1. The CDR3 contains 13 residues. Trimming removed 6 bases from V and 7 bases from J; junction bases left unmatched: 9. Germline loops: CDR1 MNHEY, CDR2 SVGAGI. CDR3: CASRQQGLQEQYF. The CDR3 DNA follows: TGTGCCAGCAGGCAACAGGGGTTACAGGAGCAGTACTTC.

V is TRBV5-4 and J is TRBJ2-3; 7 nucleotides align to TRBD2. This CDR3 region has 14 residues. The germline CDR1 and CDR2 sequences are SGHNT and YYREEE (reference sequence). Trimming removed 3 bases from V and 5 bases from J; junction bases left unmatched: 6. The CDR3 DNA follows: TGTGCCAGCAGCTCCCGACTAGCAAAAGATACGCAGTATTTT. Translating it yields CASSSRLAKDTQYF.

The gene calls are TRBV7-3 and TRBJ2-5; 11 nucleotides agree with TRBD2. The germline CDR1 and CDR2 sequences are SGHTA and FQGTGA. The V segment lost 2 bases and the J segment 2 bases; nucleotides outside the gene matches: 4. The CDR3 is 16 residues long. The CDR3 loop reads CASSLVGTSGQETQYF. Here the CDR3 DNA reads TGTGCCAGCAGCTTAGTCGGGACTAGCGGACAAGAGACCCAGTACTTC.

This chain uses TRBV5-6 with TRBJ2-7; TRBD2 might be the D (7 bases). Germline assignment: CDR1 SGHDT and CDR2 YYEEEE. Trimming removed 4 bases from V and 6 bases from J, with 11 bases in between. The CDR3 extends over 12 amino acids. CDR3 in amino acids: CASSVRGGEQYF. CDR3 nucleotides: TGTGCCAGCAGCGTGAGGGGGGGCGAGCAGTACTTC.

As DNA, the CDR3 is TGTGCCTGGAGTGAGTACGGCACTGAAGCTTTCTTT. Translating gives CAWSEYGTEAFF. The chain combines TRBV30 with TRBJ1-1; no clear D gene. V gave up 1 base and J gave up 4 bases, with 7 bases separating them. From germline, CDR1 is GTSNPN and CDR2 SVGIG (reference sequence). The CDR3 consists of 12 residues.

The V and J genes are TRBV15 and TRBJ2-7, with 7 bases identical to TRBD2. Germline CDR1 reads LNHNV; CDR2 reads YYDKDF (reference sequence). The V gene end was trimmed by 1 base and the J gene end by 3 bases; junction bases not matched to a gene: 6. The CDR3 contains 15 residues. CDR3 loop: CATSRGTGGNYEQYF. DNA of the CDR3: TGTGCCACCAGCAGAGGAACGGGGGGAAACTACGAGCAGTACTTC.

The chain combines TRBV11-2 with TRBJ2-2; perhaps TRBD1 as D (5 bases). This CDR3 has 17 amino acids. Between the trimmed V and J ends, which lost 2 bases and 2 bases, there was a span of 15 bases. Germline values: CDR1 SGHAT, CDR2 FQNNGV. The CDR3 sequence: CASSLMVGQGNTGELFF. As DNA, the CDR3 is TGTGCCAGCAGCTTAATGGTGGGGCAGGGTAACACCGGGGAGCTGTTTTTT.

The gene calls are TRBV6-5 and TRBJ1-2, with 7 bases matching TRBD1. CDR3 size: 14 residues. The ends lost 5 bases at V and 0 bases at J; junction bases unmatched: 3. Germline CDR1 and CDR2: MNHEY and SVGAGI. This CDR3 reads CASSRTGANYGYTF. The CDR3 DNA reads TGTGCCAGCAGTCGGACAGGAGCTAACTATGGCTACACCTTC.

This chain links TRBV2 with TRBJ2-5, with a tentative D call TRBD1 (6 bases). This CDR3 is 14 amino acids long. V dropped 4 bases and J dropped 5 bases, with 14 bases sitting between them. Per germline, CDR1 SNHLY and CDR2 FYNNEI. This CDR3 is CASSGGNQGETQYF. The CDR3 bases are TGTGCCAGCAGTGGAGGAAACCAGGGGGAGACCCAGTACTTC.

V is TRBV27 and J is TRBJ2-7, with a possible D match to TRBD1 (5 bases). The germline V and J ends were trimmed by 8 bases and 4 bases, with 15 bases remaining between them. The V gene's germline CDR1 is MNHEY and CDR2 SMNVEV (reference sequence). This CDR3 spans 13 amino acids. The CDR3 coding sequence is TGTGCCAGCTATGCCCCAGGGTTTTACGAGCAGTACTTC. It codes for CASYAPGFYEQYF.

The chain joins TRBV19 to TRBJ2-7, with TRBD2 identical over 7 bases. Trimming removed 0 bases from V and 6 bases from J; junction bases left unmatched: 2. The CDR3 contains 13 residues. Germline CDR1 and CDR2: LNHDA and SQIVND (reference sequence). Here the CDR3 DNA reads TGTGCCAGTAGTATAGAGCGGGGGAGCGAGCAGTACTTC. Translating it yields CASSIERGSEQYF.

This chain links TRBV5-1 with TRBJ2-7; D uncertain. The CDR3 contains 14 residues. CDR1 and CDR2 from the germline V gene are SGHRS and YFSETQ. V lost 4 bases and J lost 3, with 14 bases in between. The DNA for the CDR3 is TGCGCCAGCAGCCAATACTACCCCGACTACGAGCAGTACTTC. It translates to CASSQYYPDYEQYF.

J is TRBJ2-7 and V is TRBV5-8; 8 bases are shared with TRBD1. CDR3 length: 14 residues. Germline V lookup: CDR1 SGHTS, CDR2 YDEGEE. Germline trimming cut 4 bases from V and 2 bases from J; bases unmatched to any gene: 5. The CDR3 nucleotides read TGTGCCAGCAGCCATAGGACAGGGACCTACGAGCAGTACTTC. Residues: CASSHRTGTYEQYF. Variable domain in full (rest from reference TRBV5-8 and TRBJ2-7): EAGVTQSPTHLIKTRGQQATLRCSPISGHTSVYWYQQALGLGLQFLLWYDEGEERNRGNFPPRFSGRQFPNYSSELNVNALELEDSALYLCASSHRTGTYEQYFGPGTRLTVT.

The CDR3 loop reads CASSLFYSNNGYTF. The DNA of the CDR3 is TGTGCCAGCAGCTTATTTTACAGCAACAATGGCTACACCTTC. This rearrangement joins TRBV7-3 to TRBJ1-2, with no clear D. Germline V gene lookup returns CDR1 SGHTA and CDR2 FQGTGA. The CDR3 is 14 residues long. The V gene lost 2 bases and the J gene lost 6 bases, with 13 bases spanning the gap. Full variable domain (rest looked up from reference TRBV7-3 and TRBJ1-2): GAGVSQTPSNKVTEKGKYVELRCDPISGHTALYWYRQSLGQGPEFLIYFQGTGAADDSGLPNDRFFAVRPEGSVSTLKIQRTERGDSAVYLCASSLFYSNNGYTFGSGTRLTVV.

The chain is built from TRBV15 and TRBJ1-1; D may be TRBD1 (6 bases). This CDR3 comprises 15 residues. Trimming left V 1 base short and J 0 bases short, with 9 bases between. Germline assignment: CDR1 LNHNV and CDR2 YYDKDF (reference sequence). The CDR3 is CATSRATGMNTEAFF. In DNA, the CDR3 is TGTGCCACCAGCAGAGCAACAGGGATGAACACTGAAGCTTTCTTT.

This rearrangement joins TRBV5-1 to TRBJ2-2; D gene uncertain. The germline CDR1 and CDR2 sequences are SGHRS and YFSETQ. The CDR3 is made up of 16 amino acids. V lost 0 bases and J lost 1, with 10 bases in between. Written as DNA, the CDR3 is TGCGCCAGCAGCTTGGTTGGTAGACTGAACACCGGGGAGCTGTTTTTT. Translating it yields CASSLVGRLNTGELFF.

This chain joins TRBV5-6 and TRBJ1-1, with 8 bases aligning to TRBD1. The V gene end was trimmed by 4 bases and the J gene end by 4 bases; junction bases not matched to a gene: 12. The CDR3 totals 16 residues. The germline V gene encodes CDR1 SGHDT and CDR2 YYEEEE. CDR3 amino acids: CASSQGTGRTGTEAFF. The CDR3 nucleotides read TGTGCCAGCAGCCAAGGGACAGGCCGCACGGGCACTGAAGCTTTCTTT.

By frequency, this clone is medium-sized. The chain carries TRBV10-2 and TRBJ2-7; D unclear. Germline values: CDR1 WSHSY, CDR2 SAAADI. The CDR3 is 12 amino acids. The germline V and J ends were trimmed by 5 bases and 3 bases, with 8 bases remaining between them. The CDR3 sequence is CASSQRIYEQYF. The CDR3 nucleotides are TGCGCCAGCAGTCAGAGGATCTACGAGCAGTACTTC.

The chain couples TRBV6-5 to TRBJ2-2, with D hard to call. CDR3 size: 15 residues. V was cut by 10 bases and J by 5 bases, with 20 bases left in between. Germline lookup yields CDR1 MNHEY and CDR2 SVGAGI. CDR3 DNA sequence: TGTGCCACTTCAACCGGGTCTCACCCTACCGGGGAGCTGTTTTTT. It is translated as CATSTGSHPTGELFF.

This sequence joins TRBV28 and TRBJ1-6; possible D gene TRBD1, 6 bases. The CDR3 is 17 residues long. Germline CDR1 is MDHEN and CDR2 is SYDVKM. V lost 2 bases to trimming and J lost 0 bases, with 11 bases between them. CDR3 bases: TGTGCCAGCAGTTTAAACAGGGATAGCTCCTATAATTCACCCCTCCACTTT. This encodes CASSLNRDSSYNSPLHF.